This T cell receptor beta chain came from a study of shared clonotypes between healthy human individuals (dated by TCRdb to 2020 to 2021). With regard to the full study: A couple of women and a few men aged 18 to 49 years were included in the cohort. For each donor, three plates each were used for CD4 naive and CD4 memory, two plates were used for CD8 naive, and one plate was used for CD8 memory. The study deeply sequenced blood TCR repertoires of five healthy adults to estimate repertoire size and the extent of clonotype sharing between individuals. Libraries were prepared and TCR repertoires were sequenced by different laboratories using diverse techniques, in order to increase sequencing depth and limit assay-specific biases. Each donor's leukapheresis produced roughly between roughly 0.94 and 9.5 billion PBMCs. The study at large found these results: Larger estimated clonotype richness was generally found for naive subsets than for memory subsets. Only blood was sampled, and tissue TCR repertoires likely differ from those in blood. About 5% of naive CD4, 3.5% of naive CD8, roughly 2.4% of memory CD4, and approximately 0.4% of memory CD8 clonotypes were shared across several donors. The small number of donors limited the genetic and exposure-history diversity represented. Based on pairwise subsampling, the degree of clonotype sharing among donors was expected to be affected by sequencing depth. Compared with non-shared clonotypes, clonotypes shared by all four sorted-subset donors had higher generation probabilities. Even with the large sequencing depth, rarefaction of the sorted-subset datasets indicated that sequencing was incomplete.

The donors were healthy, HIV-negative adults who had no recently reported acute infections or vaccinations. Every donor was a Caucasian adult residing in Nashville, Tennessee, USA. CD4+ T cells were enriched by magnetic negative selection; naive cells were then positively selected on CD45RA, and the negative fraction formed the memory subset. After blood collection by leukapheresis, PBMCs were isolated using Ficoll-Histopaque density gradient centrifugation and then cryopreserved in the vapor phase of liquid nitrogen. Purity and quantity of every magnetically sorted T cell population were checked by analytical flow cytometry. From each sorted fraction, genomic DNA was isolated and quantified by UV absorbance on a Nanodrop 2000c. TCR CDR3 regions were amplified from genomic DNA by multiplex PCR using the deep immunoSEQ assay. Extracted genomic DNA from each cell subset was spread evenly across all wells of several immunoSEQ 96-well plates, with each plate serving as a replicate. For sorted subsets, about 200 ng genomic DNA, equal to tens of thousands of T cell genomes, was loaded into each replicate PCR. Purified libraries were measured with a Qubit 3.0 fluorometer, size-checked on a Bioanalyzer 2100, and measured again with the KAPA Library Quantification kit. Each immunoSEQ 96-well plate was sequenced on its own single-read 150-cycle Illumina NextSeq 550 flow cell. The study's processing was this. The immunoSEQ output contained only junctional sequences without quality scores, so filtering could not match that applied to full-length reads. To assign V/J genes and CDR3, sequences were annotated against IMGT germline references using PyIR, a Python wrapper for IgBLAST v1.9. Any read was removed if the V/J assignment was weak (E-value above 1e-6), the CDR3 was missing, or the read contained stop codons, out-of-frame junctions, or ambiguous translated residues. A V3J clonotype was defined by an identical inferred V gene, J gene, and CDR3 amino acid sequence. The percentage overlap between two repertoires was calculated by dividing the number of shared unique clonotypes by the size of the smaller repertoire. RTK rarefaction, the Chao1 estimator, and Recon v2.1 estimates of unobserved clonotypes were used to assess repertoire richness. For all TCRbeta clonotypes obtained by the gDNA method from a few donors, generation probabilities were computed with OLGA. Drawn from immuneACCESS, this table holds only the in-frame rearrangements with V and J called that TCRdb kept. Clones are partly lost; checked studies trace under half to an unresolved V gene and leave the rest unexplained. Clonal size and the V and J genes are those of that table, whereas D and trimming came from the DNA. The sample table contains about 2.4 million clones; only one count was recorded for more than 80% of them. 0.11% to 0.15% of the sample lies in the top ten.

As regards this clone: This receptor's antigen is unknown. No base quality information exists; no much larger clone differs at one position.

This sequence was found in a man aged 18 to 29 in good health. Input material: naive CD4+ T cells sorted from blood. The sample's cell subset or site label, in plain terms: CD45RA+ positively selected.

The DNA reads TGTGCCAGCTCACTAAACTTCGTCAGCGCCGAGCAGTACTTC. Translated, this is CASSLNFVSAEQYF. In this chain, TRBV18 is recombined with TRBJ2-7; too little of a D gene remains to name it. At the junction V is shortened by 4 bases and J by 6 bases, with 16 bases in between. CDR1 KGHSH and CDR2 LQKENI were looked up in the germline V gene. The CDR3 runs 14 amino acids, cysteine and phenylalanine included. CDR3 DNA is the only sequence kept; it has 42 bases, read in frame from the first base.